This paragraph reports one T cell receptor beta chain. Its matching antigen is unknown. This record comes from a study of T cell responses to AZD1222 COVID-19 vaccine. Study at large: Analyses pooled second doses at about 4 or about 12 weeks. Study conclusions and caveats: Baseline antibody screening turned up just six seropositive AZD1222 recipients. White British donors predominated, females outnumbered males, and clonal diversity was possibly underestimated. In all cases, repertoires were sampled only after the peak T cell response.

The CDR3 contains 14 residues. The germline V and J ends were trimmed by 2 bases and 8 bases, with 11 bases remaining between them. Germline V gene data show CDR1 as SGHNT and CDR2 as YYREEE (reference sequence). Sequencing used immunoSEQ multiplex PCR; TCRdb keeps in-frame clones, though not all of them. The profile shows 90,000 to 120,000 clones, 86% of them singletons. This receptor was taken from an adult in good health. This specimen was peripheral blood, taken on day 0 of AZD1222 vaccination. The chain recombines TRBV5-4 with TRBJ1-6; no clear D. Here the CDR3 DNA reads TGTGCCAGCAGCTTCGAGACAAGCTATTCACCCCTCCACTTT. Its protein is CASSFETSYSPLHF.